One sample yielded the 4 T cell receptor beta chains listed below, sequenced in a study of T-cell memory formation after mild COVID-19. One entry per CDR3 protein, called by TCRdb with MiXCR from the 5' RACE reads. The table has a few hundred thousand distinct CDR3 sequences, 15% to 20% seen once; the top ten hold around a fifth. Sequenced sample: PBMCs or a T cell subset sorted from them (not recorded which). The receptors come from a young man who had mild COVID-19 (a few samples of this study predate the infection). Cell type and time point are not known.

Many counts were recorded for this clonotype. The CDR3 reads CASSQACLEQYV. The DNA for the CDR3 is TGCGCCAGCAGCCAAGCCTGTCTCGAGCAGTACGTC. The J gene is TRBJ2-7, the V gene TRBV4-3; D is uncertain. There are 12 residues in the CDR3. CDR1 LGHNA and CDR2 YSLEER come from the germline V gene. Trimming shortened V by 1 base and J by 6 bases, and 7 bases separated the two germline ends.

The chain employs TRBV6-5 and TRBJ2-7; 8 positions match TRBD1. The junction had 4 bases not matched to a gene; V was cut back by 0 bases and J by 3 bases. The CDR3 runs to 15 residues. Germline CDR1 MNHEY, CDR2 SVGAGI. The CDR3 DNA reads TGTGCCAGCAGTTACTCGAGACAGGGGCACTACGAGCAGTACTTC. Protein: CASSYSRQGHYEQYF.

This clonotype appeared a few times. The rearrangement joins TRBV10-3 to TRBJ2-7; 8 nucleotides match TRBD1. CDR1 is ENHRY and CDR2 is SYGVKD in the germline V gene. This CDR3 comprises 14 residues. Unmatched junction bases numbered 6, after V lost 8 bases and J lost 0 bases. For the CDR3, the DNA is TGTGCCATCCACAGGGGGGAGAGCTCCTACGAGCAGTACTTC. Its translation: CAIHRGESSYEQYF.

The CDR3 DNA follows: TGTGCCATCAGTGAGGGTCGTACGCAGTATTTT. Protein product: CAISEGRTQYF. The V and J genes are TRBV10-3 and TRBJ2-3, with no clear D. V lost 2 bases and J lost 8, with 5 bases in between. There are 11 residues in the CDR3. The V gene's germline CDR1 is ENHRY and CDR2 SYGVKD.